This T cell receptor (beta chain) was observed in a study of T cell repertoires in cytomegalovirus infection. Looking at the study overall: Public TCR beta signature analysis indicated the presence of both CMV infection and matching HLA type. Points from the study as a whole: The response measured ex vivo was dominated by TCR beta clonotypes (HLA-C-restricted and CMV-specific). People with CMV and the relevant HLA were identified by cumulative public TCR beta family frequency.

This clonotype was observed a few times. Its antigen is unidentified. This CDR3 contains 15 residues. The V end lost 5 bases, the J end lost 4 bases, and 16 bases lay between the germline ends. Germline-derived CDR1 and CDR2 are SGHTA and FQGTGA. TCRdb processed the reads anew with MiXCR; each CDR3 protein has one entry. The sample consists of about 150,000 distinct CDR3 sequences, around a quarter of them appearing once. The specimen was PBMCs. The TCR comes from a human donor in good health (CMV status not recorded). Some clones in this sample may be carry-over from other donors' samples. The rearrangement uses TRBV7-3 and TRBJ2-3; no clear D gene. CDR3 nucleotides: TGTGCCAGCAGCCGTAGTAATAGTATTGCAGATACGCAGTATTTT. Protein: CASSRSNSIADTQYF.